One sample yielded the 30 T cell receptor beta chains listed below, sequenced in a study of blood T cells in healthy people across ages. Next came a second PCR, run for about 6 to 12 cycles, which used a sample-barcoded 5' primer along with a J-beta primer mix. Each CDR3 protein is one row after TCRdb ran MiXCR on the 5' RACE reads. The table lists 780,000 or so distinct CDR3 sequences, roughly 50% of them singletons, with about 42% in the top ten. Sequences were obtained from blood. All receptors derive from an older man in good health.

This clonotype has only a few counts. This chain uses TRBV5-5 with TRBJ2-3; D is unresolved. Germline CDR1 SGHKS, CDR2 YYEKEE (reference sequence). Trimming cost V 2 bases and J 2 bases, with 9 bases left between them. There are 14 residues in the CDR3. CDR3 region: CASSFEVNTDTQYF. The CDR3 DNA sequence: TGTGCCAGCAGCTTTGAGGTGAACACAGATACGCAGTATTTT.

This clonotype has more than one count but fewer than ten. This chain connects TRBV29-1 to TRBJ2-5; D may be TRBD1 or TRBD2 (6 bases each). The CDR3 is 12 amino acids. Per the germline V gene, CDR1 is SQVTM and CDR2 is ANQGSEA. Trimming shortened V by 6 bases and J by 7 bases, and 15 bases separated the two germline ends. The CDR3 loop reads CSVQGGLWTQYF. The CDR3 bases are TGCAGCGTCCAAGGGGGACTTTGGACCCAGTACTTC.

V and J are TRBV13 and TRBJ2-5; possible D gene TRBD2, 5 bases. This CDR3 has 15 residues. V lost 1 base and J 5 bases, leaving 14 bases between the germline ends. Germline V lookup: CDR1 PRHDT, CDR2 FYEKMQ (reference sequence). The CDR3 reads CASSLVSGWRETQYF. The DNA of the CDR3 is TGTGCCAGCAGCTTAGTATCGGGGTGGCGTGAGACCCAGTACTTC. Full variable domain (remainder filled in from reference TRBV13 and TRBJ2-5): AAGVIQSPRHLIKEKRETATLKCYPIPRHDTVYWYQQGPGQDPQFLISFYEKMQSDKGSIPDRFSAQQFSDYHSELNMSSLELGDSALYFCASSLVSGWRETQYFGPGTRLLVL.

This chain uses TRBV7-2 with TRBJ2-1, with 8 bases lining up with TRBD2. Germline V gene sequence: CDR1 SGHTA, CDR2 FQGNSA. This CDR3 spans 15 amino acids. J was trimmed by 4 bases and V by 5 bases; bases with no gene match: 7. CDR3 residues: CASSPGGAIYNEQFF. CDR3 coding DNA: TGTGCCAGCAGCCCCGGGGGGGCGATATACAATGAGCAGTTCTTC.

Here the CDR3 reads CASSAQSRLGGEQYF. Written as DNA, the CDR3 is TGTGCCAGCAGCGCCCAGTCAAGATTGGGGGGTGAGCAGTACTTC. The rearrangement joins TRBV9 to TRBJ2-5, with D possibly matching TRBD2 (6 bases). The germline V gene encodes CDR1 SGDLS and CDR2 YYNGEE. The CDR3 totals 15 residues. V lost 3 bases to trimming and J lost 11 bases, with 23 bases between them.

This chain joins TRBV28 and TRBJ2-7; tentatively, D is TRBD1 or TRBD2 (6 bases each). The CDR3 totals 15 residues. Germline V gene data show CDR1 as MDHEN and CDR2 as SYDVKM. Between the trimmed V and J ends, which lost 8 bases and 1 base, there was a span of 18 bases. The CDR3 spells CASLGGTPGSYEQYF. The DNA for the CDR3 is TGTGCCAGCCTTGGGGGGACACCCGGGTCCTACGAGCAGTACTTC.

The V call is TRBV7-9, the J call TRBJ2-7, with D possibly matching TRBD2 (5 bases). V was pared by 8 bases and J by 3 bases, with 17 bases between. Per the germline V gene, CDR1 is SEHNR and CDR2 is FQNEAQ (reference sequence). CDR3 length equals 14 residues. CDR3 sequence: CASAGGGTLYEQYF. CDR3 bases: TGTGCCAGCGCCGGAGGCGGTACCCTCTACGAGCAGTACTTC.

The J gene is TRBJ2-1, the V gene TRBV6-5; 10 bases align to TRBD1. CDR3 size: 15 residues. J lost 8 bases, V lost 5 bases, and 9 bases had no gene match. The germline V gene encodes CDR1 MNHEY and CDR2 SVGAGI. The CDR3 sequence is CASSPGQGNLYEQFF. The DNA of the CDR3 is TGTGCCAGCAGTCCGGGACAGGGGAATTTGTATGAGCAGTTCTTC.

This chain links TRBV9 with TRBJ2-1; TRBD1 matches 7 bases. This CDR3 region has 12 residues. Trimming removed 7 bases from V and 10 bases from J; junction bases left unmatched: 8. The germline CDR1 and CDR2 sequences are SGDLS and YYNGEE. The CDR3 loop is CASDRVGLEQFF. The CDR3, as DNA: TGTGCCAGCGACAGGGTGGGGTTGGAGCAGTTCTTC.

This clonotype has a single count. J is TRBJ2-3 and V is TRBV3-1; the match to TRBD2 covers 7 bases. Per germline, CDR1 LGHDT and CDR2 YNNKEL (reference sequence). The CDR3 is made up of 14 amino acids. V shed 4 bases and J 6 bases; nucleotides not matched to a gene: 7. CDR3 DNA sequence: TGTGCCAGCAGCCCGACCCAACTAGCGGATACGCAGTATTTT. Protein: CASSPTQLADTQYF.

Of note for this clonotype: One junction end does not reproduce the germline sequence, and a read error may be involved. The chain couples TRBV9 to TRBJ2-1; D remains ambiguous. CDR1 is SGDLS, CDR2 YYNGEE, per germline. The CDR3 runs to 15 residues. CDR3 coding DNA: TGTGCCAGCAGCGTAGTGGCAGCATCCTACGATGAGCAGTTCTTC. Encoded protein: CASSVVAASYDEQFF.

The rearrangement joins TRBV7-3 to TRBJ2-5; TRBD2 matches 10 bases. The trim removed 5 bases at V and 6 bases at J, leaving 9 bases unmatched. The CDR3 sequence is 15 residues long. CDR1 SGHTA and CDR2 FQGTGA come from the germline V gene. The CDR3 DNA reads TGTGCCAGCAGCGCTATAGCGGGGGGTAAGAAGACCCAGTACTTC. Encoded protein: CASSAIAGGKKTQYF.

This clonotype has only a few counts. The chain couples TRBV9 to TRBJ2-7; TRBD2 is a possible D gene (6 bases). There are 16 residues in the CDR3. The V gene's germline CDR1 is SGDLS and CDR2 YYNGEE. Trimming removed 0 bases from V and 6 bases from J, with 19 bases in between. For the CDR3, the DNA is TGTGCCAGCAGCGTAGCTTCGGGGAGTATCGGGGGCGAGCAGTACTTC. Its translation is CASSVASGSIGGEQYF.

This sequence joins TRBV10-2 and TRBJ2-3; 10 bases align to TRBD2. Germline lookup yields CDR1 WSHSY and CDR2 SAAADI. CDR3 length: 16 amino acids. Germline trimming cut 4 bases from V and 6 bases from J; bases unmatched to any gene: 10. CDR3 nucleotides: TGCGCCAGCAGTGTGGCTAGCGGGAGATCGGCGGATACGCAGTATTTT. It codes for CASSVASGRSADTQYF.

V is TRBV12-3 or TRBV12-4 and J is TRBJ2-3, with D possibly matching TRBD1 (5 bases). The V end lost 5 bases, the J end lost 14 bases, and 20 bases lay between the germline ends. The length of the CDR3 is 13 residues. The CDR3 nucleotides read TGTGCCAGCAGTGCCAGGGTCTTCAGATACGCGTATTTT. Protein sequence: CASSARVFRYAYF.

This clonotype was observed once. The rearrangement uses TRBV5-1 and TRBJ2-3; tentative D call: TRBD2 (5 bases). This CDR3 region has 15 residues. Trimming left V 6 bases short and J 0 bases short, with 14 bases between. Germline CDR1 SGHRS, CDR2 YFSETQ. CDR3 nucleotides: TGCGCCAGCAAATTGTGGCGGACTAGCACAGATACGCAGTATTTT. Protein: CASKLWRTSTDTQYF.

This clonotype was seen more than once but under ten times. This chain's CDR3 is CASVSNYGYTF. The CDR3 DNA reads as TGTGCCAGTGTATCTAACTATGGCTACACCTTC. The chain couples TRBV28 to TRBJ1-2; D is unclear. This CDR3 contains 11 residues. The germline V gene has CDR1 MDHEN and CDR2 SYDVKM. Trimming left V 9 bases short and J 0 bases short, with 5 bases between.

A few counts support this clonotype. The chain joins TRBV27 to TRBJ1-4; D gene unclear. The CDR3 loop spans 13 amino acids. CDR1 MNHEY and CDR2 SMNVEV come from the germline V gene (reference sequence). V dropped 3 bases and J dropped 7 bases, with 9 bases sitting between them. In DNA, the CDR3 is TGTGCCAGCAGTTTGTTGGGAGGTGAAAAACTGTTTTTT. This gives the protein CASSLLGGEKLFF.

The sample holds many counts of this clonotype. CDR3 region: CASSSSGVYNEQFF. As DNA, the CDR3 is TGTGCCAGCAGCTCAAGCGGAGTCTACAATGAGCAGTTCTTC. This chain connects TRBV9 to TRBJ2-1; TRBD2 is a possible D gene (5 bases). The V and J ends lost 4 bases and 3 bases respectively, with 11 bases between them. This CDR3 comprises 14 residues. Looked up from germline, CDR1 is SGDLS and CDR2 is YYNGEE.

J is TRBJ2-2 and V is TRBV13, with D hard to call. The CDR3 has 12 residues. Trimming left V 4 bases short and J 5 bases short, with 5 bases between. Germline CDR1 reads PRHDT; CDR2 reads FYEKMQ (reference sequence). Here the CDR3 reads CASSSWTGELFF. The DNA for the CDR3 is TGTGCCAGCAGCTCCTGGACCGGGGAGCTGTTTTTT.

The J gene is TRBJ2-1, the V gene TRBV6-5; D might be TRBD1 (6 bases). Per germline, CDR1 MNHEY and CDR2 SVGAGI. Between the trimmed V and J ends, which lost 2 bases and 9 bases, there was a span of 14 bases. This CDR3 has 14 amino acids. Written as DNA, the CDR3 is TGTGCCAGCAGTTACGGCCAGGGGCTGGGTGAGCAGTTCTTC. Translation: CASSYGQGLGEQFF.

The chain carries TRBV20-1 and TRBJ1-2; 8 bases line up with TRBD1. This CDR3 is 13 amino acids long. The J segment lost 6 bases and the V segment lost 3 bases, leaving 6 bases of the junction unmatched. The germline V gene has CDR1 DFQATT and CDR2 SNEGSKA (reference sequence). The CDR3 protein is CSASPRGLNGYTF. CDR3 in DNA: TGCAGTGCTAGCCCCAGGGGGCTGAATGGCTACACCTTC.

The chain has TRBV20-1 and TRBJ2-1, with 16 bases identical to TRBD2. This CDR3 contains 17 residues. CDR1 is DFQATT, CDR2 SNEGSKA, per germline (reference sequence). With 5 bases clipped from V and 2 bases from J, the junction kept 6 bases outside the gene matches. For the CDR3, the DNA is TGCAGTGCTCTTGGGACTAGCGGGAGGGCCCCCTACAATGAGCAGTTCTTC. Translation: CSALGTSGRAPYNEQFF.

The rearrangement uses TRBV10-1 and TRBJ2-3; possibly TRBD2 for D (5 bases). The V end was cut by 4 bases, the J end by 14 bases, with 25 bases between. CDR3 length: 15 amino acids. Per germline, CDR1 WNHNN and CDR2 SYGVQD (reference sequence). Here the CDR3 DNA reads TGCGCCAGCAGTGGGCTCGGTGGGAGCCTTGGATACGCGTATTTT. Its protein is CASSGLGGSLGYAYF.

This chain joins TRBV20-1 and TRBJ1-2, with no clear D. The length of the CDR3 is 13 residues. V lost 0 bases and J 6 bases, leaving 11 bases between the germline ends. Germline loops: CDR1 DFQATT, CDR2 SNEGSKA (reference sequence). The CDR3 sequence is CSARDPSQNGYTF. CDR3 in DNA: TGCAGTGCTAGAGACCCCAGCCAGAATGGCTACACCTTC.

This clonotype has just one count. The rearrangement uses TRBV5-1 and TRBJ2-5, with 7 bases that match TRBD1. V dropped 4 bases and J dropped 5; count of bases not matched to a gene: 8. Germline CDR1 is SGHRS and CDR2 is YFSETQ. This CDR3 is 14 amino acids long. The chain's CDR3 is CASSQQGMEETQYF. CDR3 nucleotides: TGCGCCAGCAGCCAACAGGGGATGGAGGAGACCCAGTACTTC. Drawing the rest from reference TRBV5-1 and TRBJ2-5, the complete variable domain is KAGVTQTPRYLIKTRGQQVTLSCSPISGHRSVSWYQQTPGQGLQFLFEYFSETQRNKGNFPGRFSGRQFSNSRSEMNVSTLELGDSALYLCASSQQGMEETQYFGPGTRLLVL.

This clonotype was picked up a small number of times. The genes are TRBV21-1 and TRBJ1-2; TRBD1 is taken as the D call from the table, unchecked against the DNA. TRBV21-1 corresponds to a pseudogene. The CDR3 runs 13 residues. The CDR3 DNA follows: TGTGCCAGCGTCAGGGACAGCAACTATGGCTACACCTTC. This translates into CASVRDSNYGYTF.

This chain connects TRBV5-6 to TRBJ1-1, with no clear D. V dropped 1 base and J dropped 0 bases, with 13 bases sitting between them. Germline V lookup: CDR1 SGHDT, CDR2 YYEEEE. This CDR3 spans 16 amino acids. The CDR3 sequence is CASSLSPTFMNTEAFF. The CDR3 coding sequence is TGTGCCAGCAGCTTGTCGCCCACGTTTATGAACACTGAAGCTTTCTTT. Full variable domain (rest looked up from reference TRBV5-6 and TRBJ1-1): DAGVTQSPTHLIKTRGQQVTLRCSPKSGHDTVSWYQQALGQGPQFIFQYYEEEERQRGNFPDRFSGHQFPNYSSELNVNALLLGDSALYLCASSLSPTFMNTEAFFGQGTRLTVV.

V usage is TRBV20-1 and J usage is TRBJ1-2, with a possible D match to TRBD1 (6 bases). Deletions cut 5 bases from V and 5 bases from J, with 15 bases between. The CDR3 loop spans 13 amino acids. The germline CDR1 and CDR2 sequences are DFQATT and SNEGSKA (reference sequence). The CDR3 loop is CSAPRQDYYGYTF. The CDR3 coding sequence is TGCAGTGCTCCGAGACAGGATTATTATGGCTACACCTTC.

In nucleotides, the CDR3 is TGTGCCAGCAGCCACACAGGGGCAAGTCCCTACGAGCAGTACTTC. This gives the protein CASSHTGASPYEQYF. This chain connects TRBV5-4 to TRBJ2-7; 7 nucleotides agree with TRBD1. The CDR3 loop spans 15 amino acids. Germline V gene data show CDR1 as SGHNT and CDR2 as YYREEE (reference sequence). V lost 4 bases to trimming and J lost 2 bases; unmatched junction nucleotides: 9.